The next 22 T cell receptor beta chains were all read from a single sample in a study of T cells in Graves' hyperthyroidism and ophthalmopathy. RNA transcripts were the template for amplifying TCR beta CDR3 regions. Using the HTBI primer set, a first-round RT-PCR was run on the TCR CDR3. TCRdb independently ran MiXCR on the multiplex PCR reads; one entry per CDR3 protein. The data contain more than 350,000 distinct CDR3 sequences, about 15% of them singletons. The sequencing sample was made of blood. The receptor set was obtained from a woman under 40 with Graves' ophthalmopathy.

This clonotype came up a few times. The CDR3 region has the DNA TGTGCCAGCAGTGAAGACCCAATTGGGGGCCGGTCAGGGGCCAACGTCCTGACTTTC. As protein: CASSEDPIGGRSGANVLTF. This sequence joins TRBV6-1 and TRBJ2-6, with D possibly TRBD1 on 6 matching bases. Trimming removed 1 base at V and 4 bases at J, with 20 bases between. The CDR3 totals 19 residues. Germline CDR1 and CDR2: MNHNS and SASEGT.

The V gene is TRBV12-3 or TRBV12-4, the J gene TRBJ1-2; D not certain. The CDR3 is made up of 13 amino acids. V was trimmed by 5 bases and J by 5 bases, leaving 12 bases between them. The CDR3 bases are TGTGCCAGCAGTCGGACGGATACATATGGCTACACCTTC. It codes for CASSRTDTYGYTF.

This rearrangement joins TRBV27 to TRBJ2-5; D unclear. Trimming removed 2 bases from V and 2 bases from J, with 15 bases in between. Per the germline V gene, CDR1 is MNHEY and CDR2 is SMNVEV (reference sequence). The CDR3 totals 16 residues. DNA of the CDR3: TGTGCCAGCAGTTTAAGTGTCAGATATATACAAGAGACCCAGTACTTC. Translated, it gives CASSLSVRYIQETQYF.

At least ten counts were recorded for this clonotype. J is TRBJ2-5 and V is TRBV12-3 or TRBV12-4, with 7 nucleotides matching TRBD1. The CDR3 contains 15 residues. The V gene end was trimmed by 5 bases and the J gene end by 4 bases; junction bases not matched to a gene: 10. For the CDR3, the DNA is TGTGCCAGCAGTCCAAACTCACAGGGGAGAGAGACCCAGTACTTC. Residues: CASSPNSQGRETQYF.

This clonotype has ten or more counts. The rearrangement uses TRBV10-3 and TRBJ2-5, with no clear D. Germline CDR1 and CDR2: ENHRY and SYGVKD. The CDR3 length is 12 residues. Between the trimmed V and J ends, which lost 3 bases and 4 bases, there was a span of 6 bases. The CDR3 bases are TGTGCCATCAGTGACCTCTCAGAGACCCAGTACTTC. The encoded protein is CAISDLSETQYF.

This clonotype came up many times. The J gene is TRBJ1-1, the V gene TRBV30; tentative D call: TRBD1 (5 bases). Germline-derived CDR1 and CDR2 are GTSNPN and SVGIG (reference sequence). Trimming left V 2 bases short and J 0 bases short, with 13 bases between. The CDR3 is made up of 15 amino acids. The CDR3 spells CAWSTGVHMNTEAFF. In nucleotides, the CDR3 is TGTGCCTGGAGTACGGGGGTACACATGAACACTGAAGCTTTCTTT.

This clonotype was detected many times. The gene calls are TRBV6-1 and TRBJ1-5; TRBD1 matches 10 bases. The V and J ends lost 0 bases and 6 bases, in that order; junction bases with no gene match: 2. Germline V gives CDR1 MNHNS, CDR2 SASEGT. This CDR3 is 15 amino acids long. The CDR3: CASSEATGGGQPQHF. CDR3 coding DNA: TGTGCCAGCAGTGAAGCGACAGGGGGCGGTCAGCCCCAGCATTTT.

There are a few counts of this clonotype. The chain uses TRBV12-3 or TRBV12-4 and TRBJ1-3; D is unresolved. Trimming cost V 6 bases and J 0 bases, with 18 bases left between them. The CDR3 covers 17 residues. CDR3 nucleotide sequence: TGTGCCAGCAGACCCCTGGAGAGGCCAAGCTCTGGAAACACCATATATTTT. This codes for CASRPLERPSSGNTIYF.

This clonotype appeared many times. The chain joins TRBV7-2 to TRBJ2-7; a possible D gene is TRBD2 (6 bases). The V gene lost 2 bases and the J gene lost 3 bases, with 14 bases spanning the gap. Germline values: CDR1 SGHTA, CDR2 FQGNSA. This CDR3 is built from 15 residues. The CDR3 here is CASSLSAGKGYEQYF. The CDR3 DNA reads TGTGCCAGCAGCTTATCTGCGGGGAAGGGCTACGAGCAGTACTTC.

This chain joins TRBV5-1 and TRBJ2-4; 7 bases map to TRBD1. The CDR3 contains 16 residues. Trimming cost V 4 bases and J 2 bases; bases outside gene matches: 9. Germline-derived CDR1 and CDR2 are SGHRS and YFSETQ. The CDR3, as DNA: TGCGCCAGCAGCACGACAGGGTATAAATCCAAAAACATTCAGTACTTC. Protein product: CASSTTGYKSKNIQYF.

This clonotype was seen repeatedly, ten times or more. This chain joins TRBV4-1 and TRBJ1-1, with D perhaps TRBD1 (5 bases). This CDR3 is 15 amino acids long. With 1 base removed from V and 1 base from J, the gap between germline ends came to 10 bases. Germline V gene lookup returns CDR1 MGHRA and CDR2 YSYEKL. CDR3: CASSQAGQPNTEAFF. The DNA of the CDR3 is TGCGCCAGCAGCCAAGCGGGGCAGCCGAACACTGAAGCTTTCTTT.

A word on this clonotype: A much larger clone differs from this one at a single base, so this may be a read error. The chain employs TRBV29-1 and TRBJ1-1; weak D call: TRBD1 (5 bases). The CDR3 has 13 residues. The V gene's germline CDR1 is SQVTM and CDR2 ANQGSEA. The CDR3 DNA sequence: TGCAGCGGCCGAGGGGTGGCGAACACTGGAGCTTTCTTT. Translating gives CSGRGVANTGAFF. Combining the CDR3 with reference TRBV29-1 and TRBJ1-1 gives the whole variable domain SAVISQKPSRDICQRGTSLTIQCQVDSQVTMMFWYRQQPGQSLTLIATANQGSEATYESGFVIDKFPISRPNLTFSTLTVSNMSPEDSSIYLCSGRGVANTGAFFGQGTRLTVV.

The sample holds a few counts of this clonotype. The chain has TRBV9 and TRBJ2-1; the D is unclear. This CDR3 comprises 12 residues. The ends were cut back, 3 bases at V and 9 bases at J, with 10 bases in the middle. Germline-derived CDR1 and CDR2 are SGDLS and YYNGEE. The CDR3 region has the DNA TGTGCCAGCAGCGCACAGAGTAGTGAGCAGTTCTTC. This encodes CASSAQSSEQFF.

In DNA form, the CDR3 reads TGCGCCAGCAGCTTGAGGCAGGGGGACCCCTACGAGCAGTACTTC. It yields the protein CASSLRQGDPYEQYF. The chain employs TRBV5-1 and TRBJ2-7, with 7 positions matching TRBD1. This CDR3 has 15 amino acids. From germline, CDR1 is SGHRS and CDR2 YFSETQ. V lost 1 base to trimming and J lost 2 bases; unmatched junction nucleotides: 6.

The sample holds a few counts of this clonotype. V and J are TRBV27 and TRBJ2-7; tentatively, D is TRBD1 (6 bases). Germline CDR1 and CDR2: MNHEY and SMNVEV (reference sequence). The V end was cut by 0 bases, the J end by 6 bases, with 9 bases between. The CDR3 runs 13 residues. CDR3 nucleotide sequence: TGTGCCAGCAGTTTATCCAGGGGCGGCGAGCAGTACTTC. Protein product: CASSLSRGGEQYF.

This clonotype was counted ten times or more. The V gene is TRBV7-6, the J gene TRBJ1-2; 7 bases match TRBD1. The CDR3 runs 15 residues. Trimming at V came to 3 bases and at J to 3 bases, leaving 7 bases not matched to a gene. Per the germline V gene, CDR1 is SGHVS and CDR2 is FNYEAQ. CDR3 sequence reads: CASSLTGSTDYGYTF. Here the CDR3 DNA reads TGTGCCAGCAGCTTGACAGGGAGTACAGACTATGGCTACACCTTC.

The table lists this clonotype with many counts. The J gene is TRBJ2-7, the V gene TRBV9, with TRBD1 matching 9 bases. This CDR3 has 16 residues. After removal of 0 bases from V and 4 bases from J, the junction contained 8 bases not matched to a gene. Germline loops: CDR1 SGDLS, CDR2 YYNGEE. CDR3 sequence reads: CASSVASGTGRYEQYF. In DNA, the CDR3 is TGTGCCAGCAGCGTAGCTTCCGGGACAGGGCGTTACGAGCAGTACTTC. Full variable domain (outside the CDR3, taken from reference TRBV9 and TRBJ2-7): DSGVTQTPKHLITATGQRVTLRCSPRSGDLSVYWYQQSLDQGLQFLIQYYNGEERAKGNILERFSAQQFPDLHSELNLSSLELGDSALYFCASSVASGTGRYEQYFGPGTRLTVT.

This clonotype has ten or more counts. This chain joins TRBV11-1 and TRBJ2-1, with 7 bases fitting TRBD2. The CDR3 runs 16 residues. V dropped 4 bases and J dropped 5; count of bases not matched to a gene: 11. The germline V gene has CDR1 SGHAT and CDR2 FQDESV (reference sequence). CDR3 protein: CASSSPGGAAHNEQFF. CDR3 in DNA: TGTGCCAGCAGCTCGCCGGGGGGAGCTGCCCACAATGAGCAGTTCTTC.

In the case of this clonotype: This may arise from a read error, as a much more abundant clone is one base away. CDR3 bases: TGTGCCAGCAGCCAGACAGGGAGCGTTTTGGGGACTGAAGCTTTCTTT. It translates to CASSQTGSVLGTEAFF. The J gene is TRBJ1-1, the V gene TRBV6-2 or TRBV6-3; 7 bases are shared with TRBD1. V was clipped by 6 bases and J by 5 bases; unmatched bases: 15. CDR3 length: 16 residues. CDR1 and CDR2 (germline): MNHEY, SVGEGT.

This clonotype has ten or more counts. The genes are TRBV2 and TRBJ2-1; TRBD2 matches at 8 bases. Trimming at V came to 9 bases and at J to 4 bases, leaving 8 bases not matched to a gene. Per the germline V gene, CDR1 is SNHLY and CDR2 is FYNNEI. The CDR3 sequence is 14 residues long. The CDR3 bases are TGTGCCAGTCGGGGGGGCCTCGGGTACAATGAGCAGTTCTTC. This codes for CASRGGLGYNEQFF.

This clonotype was observed many times. The J gene is TRBJ2-5, the V gene TRBV28; 7 nucleotides align to TRBD1. The germline gives CDR1 MDHEN, CDR2 SYDVKM. The V gene end was trimmed by 4 bases and the J gene end by 0 bases; junction bases not matched to a gene: 8. The CDR3 loop spans 16 amino acids. The CDR3 bases are TGTGCCAGCAGTTCCCCGACAGGGCCAAACCAAGAGACCCAGTACTTC. It translates to CASSSPTGPNQETQYF.

Only a few counts were recorded for this clonotype. This may come from a read error, since a much larger clone is one base off. The chain carries TRBV5-6 and TRBJ2-3, with 8 nucleotides matching TRBD2. Germline CDR1 and CDR2: SGHDT and YYEEEE. After removal of 4 bases from V and 4 bases from J, the junction contained 8 bases not matched to a gene. This CDR3 contains 15 residues. CDR3 DNA: TGTGCCAGCAGCGCACGGACTAGCATCGCAGATACGCAGTATTTT. Encoded protein: CASSARTSIADTQYF.